These 32 T cell receptor beta chains came from one sample sequenced in a study of Ad26.COV2.S vaccination and SARS-CoV-2 variants. Assay: immunoSEQ multiplex PCR; the TCRdb copy retains only in-frame clones and omits some. Of about 350,000 clones in the sample, about 91% were seen once. The sequencing used peripheral blood, collected after recovery from COVID-19. The receptors stem from a human donor who had recovered from COVID-19.

The chain employs TRBV21-1 and TRBJ2-3; TRBD2, as called in the table, went unchecked against the DNA. TRBV21-1 is annotated as a pseudogene. The CDR3 loop spans 15 amino acids. This chain's CDR3 is CASSKPIWERYKQYF. CDR3 nucleotides: TGTGCCAGCAGCAAGCCAATCTGGGAGCGCTATAAACAGTATTTT.

This clone has a single count. The gene calls are TRBV9 and TRBJ1-4; no firm D call. V dropped 4 bases and J dropped 11 bases, with 12 bases sitting between them. Germline CDR1 and CDR2: SGDLS and YYNGEE. The length of the CDR3 is 12 residues. The CDR3 DNA reads as TGTGCCAGCAGCTCCGAGGAAGGGAAACTGTTTTTT. Encoded protein: CASSSEEGKLFF.

The chain combines TRBV4-3 with TRBJ1-2; 7 bases fit TRBD1. The trim removed 4 bases at V and 2 bases at J, leaving 4 bases unmatched. CDR3 size: 14 residues. Germline CDR1 LGHNA, CDR2 YSLEER. As DNA, the CDR3 is TGCGCCAGCAGCCGGGAAGGGGGCAACTATGGCTACACCTTC. The encoded protein is CASSREGGNYGYTF.

This chain uses TRBV19 with TRBJ2-2, with 7 positions matching TRBD2. CDR1 is LNHDA and CDR2 is SQIVND in the germline V gene (reference sequence). The V and J ends lost 5 bases and 4 bases, in that order; junction bases with no gene match: 4. The CDR3 is 14 residues long. The CDR3 here is CASSPRLATGELFF. The CDR3 coding sequence is TGTGCCAGTAGTCCCCGACTAGCCACCGGGGAGCTGTTTTTT.

This chain joins TRBV7-2 and TRBJ1-1; D possibly corresponds to TRBD1 (5 bases). Trimming removed 4 bases at V and 4 bases at J, with 16 bases between. CDR3 size: 15 residues. Germline lookup yields CDR1 SGHTA and CDR2 FQGNSA. CDR3 in amino acids: CASSWGGGTGTEAFF. As DNA, the CDR3 is TGTGCCAGCAGCTGGGGCGGGGGGACGGGCACTGAAGCTTTCTTT.

J is TRBJ2-1 and V is TRBV19; TRBD2 agrees at 11 bases. The CDR3 is made up of 16 amino acids. Germline V gives CDR1 LNHDA, CDR2 SQIVND (reference sequence). V trimming: 0 bases; J trimming: 9 bases; junction bases outside the gene matches: 7. In DNA, the CDR3 is TGTGCCAGTAGTATAGATTCTAGCGGGGGGCTTACTGAGCAGTTCTTC. The encoded protein is CASSIDSSGGLTEQFF. The complete variable domain, with remaining parts taken from reference TRBV19 and TRBJ2-1, reads DGGITQSPKYLFRKEGQNVTLSCEQNLNHDAMYWYRQDPGQGLRLIYYSQIVNDFQKGDIAEGYSVSREKKESFPLTVTSAQKNPTAFYLCASSIDSSGGLTEQFFGPGTRLTVL.

V and J are TRBV11-2 and TRBJ2-7; D is possibly TRBD2 (7 bases). V shed 2 bases and J shed 2 bases, with 22 bases lying between them. The CDR3 sequence is 18 residues long. Germline V gene sequence: CDR1 SGHAT, CDR2 FQNNGV. The DNA for the CDR3 is TGTGCCAGCAGCTTACGGTCGTGGGGGGCTAGCGGAACCTACGAGCAGTACTTC. Protein sequence: CASSLRSWGASGTYEQYF.

The chain combines TRBV19 with TRBJ2-3; 9 positions match TRBD2. From germline, CDR1 is LNHDA and CDR2 SQIVND (reference sequence). The CDR3 contains 15 residues. Trimming at V came to 2 bases and at J to 3 bases, leaving 3 bases not matched to a gene. In DNA form, the CDR3 reads TGTGCCAGTAGTATAAAGGGACTAGCAACAGATACGCAGTATTTT. Translation: CASSIKGLATDTQYF.

This clone was observed a handful of times. This rearrangement joins TRBV18 to TRBJ1-3; 8 bases are a match to TRBD1. This CDR3 has 16 amino acids. Trimming took 5 bases from V and 0 from J; bases not matched to a gene: 6. Germline CDR1 reads KGHSH; CDR2 reads LQKENI. CDR3 residues: CASSLGQVRSGNTIYF. The DNA of the CDR3 is TGTGCCAGCTCATTGGGACAGGTTCGCTCTGGAAACACCATATATTTT. The whole variable domain, remainder taken from reference TRBV18 and TRBJ1-3, is NAGVMQNPRHLVRRRGQEARLRCSPMKGHSHVYWYRQLPEEGLKFMVYLQKENIIDESGMPKERFSAEFPKEGPSILRIQQVVRGDSAAYFCASSLGQVRSGNTIYFGEGSWLTVV.

The chain combines TRBV27 with TRBJ1-1; D is ambiguous. This CDR3 is built from 15 residues. CDR1 is MNHEY, CDR2 SMNVEV, per germline (reference sequence). Trimming took 2 bases from V and 0 from J, leaving 10 bases between them. CDR3: CASSLSFVLNTEAFF. Written as DNA, the CDR3 is TGTGCCAGCAGTTTAAGCTTCGTTCTGAACACTGAAGCTTTCTTT.

The rearrangement links TRBV7-9 to TRBJ1-6, with unresolved D. In germline, CDR1 is SEHNR, CDR2 FQNEAQ (reference sequence). There are 14 residues in the CDR3. The ends were cut back, 6 bases at V and 5 bases at J, with 11 bases in the middle. CDR3 region: CASSSDLNNSPLHF. The CDR3 nucleotides are TGTGCCAGCAGTTCGGACCTGAATAATTCACCCCTCCACTTT.

The chain links TRBV29-1 to TRBJ1-2; the match to TRBD1 covers 7 bases. Germline CDR1 and CDR2: SQVTM and ANQGSEA. V was clipped by 6 bases and J by 4 bases; unmatched bases: 11. This CDR3 has 14 amino acids. The CDR3 bases are TGCAGCGTGCCCGGGAGGGGGCAGGTCTATGGCTACACCTTC. Translation gives CSVPGRGQVYGYTF.

The genes are TRBV29-1 and TRBJ2-3, with TRBD2 identical over 10 bases. This CDR3 is built from 16 residues. Germline V gives CDR1 SQVTM, CDR2 ANQGSEA. The V gene end was trimmed by 3 bases and the J gene end by 3 bases; junction bases not matched to a gene: 9. CDR3 loop: CSVEAGLAGATDTQYF. In nucleotides, the CDR3 is TGCAGCGTTGAGGCCGGCCTAGCGGGGGCAACAGATACGCAGTATTTT.

This clone has a handful of counts. The rearrangement joins TRBV6-5 to TRBJ2-2; D possibly matches TRBD1 or TRBD2 (5 bases each). V was trimmed by 7 bases and J by 3 bases, leaving 15 bases between them. Looked up from germline, CDR1 is MNHEY and CDR2 is SVGAGI. The CDR3 runs 15 residues. CDR3 sequence (DNA): TGTGCCAGCAAACCCGGGACGGGATACACCGGGGAGCTGTTTTTT. This gives the protein CASKPGTGYTGELFF.

The rearrangement links TRBV5-1 to TRBJ1-4; D is perhaps TRBD1 (6 bases). In germline, CDR1 is SGHRS, CDR2 YFSETQ. CDR3 length: 17 residues. The V gene lost 2 bases and the J gene lost 8 bases, with 22 bases spanning the gap. This chain's CDR3 is CASSFDPPGGAREKLFF. Written as DNA, the CDR3 is TGCGCCAGCAGCTTTGACCCGCCGGGGGGCGCACGGGAAAAACTGTTTTTT.

The rearrangement uses TRBV20-1 and TRBJ2-1; D may be TRBD1 (5 bases). The length of the CDR3 is 13 residues. Per germline, CDR1 DFQATT and CDR2 SNEGSKA (reference sequence). V was cut by 3 bases and J by 6 bases, with 12 bases left in between. CDR3: CSASRGAVNEQFF. The CDR3 nucleotides are TGCAGTGCTAGTAGGGGCGCCGTCAATGAGCAGTTCTTC.

This clone showed up just once. This sequence joins TRBV10-3 and TRBJ2-1; 8 bases fit TRBD2. This CDR3 spans 15 amino acids. The germline gives CDR1 ENHRY, CDR2 SYGVKD. Trimming took 3 bases from V and 8 from J; bases not matched to a gene: 9. The CDR3 coding sequence is TGTGCCATCAGTGATCCTGGGACTAGTGAGGATGAGCAGTTCTTC. It is translated as CAISDPGTSEDEQFF.

This clone was counted a single time. This chain links TRBV7-9 with TRBJ1-1; D remains unclear. The CDR3 consists of 14 residues. Germline V gives CDR1 SEHNR, CDR2 FQNEAQ (reference sequence). Trimming shortened V by 3 bases and J by 1 base, and 9 bases separated the two germline ends. The CDR3 region is CASSFQRRNTEAFF. As DNA, the CDR3 is TGTGCCAGCAGCTTTCAACGCCGGAACACTGAAGCTTTCTTT.

The chain recombines TRBV7-8 with TRBJ2-7; D perhaps matches TRBD2 (6 bases). The CDR3 consists of 13 residues. The germline CDR1 and CDR2 sequences are SGHVS and FQNEAQ. Trimming cost V 5 bases and J 4 bases, with 12 bases left between them. The CDR3 DNA follows: TGTGCCAGCAGCCCGGATGGGAGGTACGAGCAGTACTTC. This gives the protein CASSPDGRYEQYF.

The V gene is TRBV2, the J gene TRBJ1-3; 7 bases align to TRBD1. This CDR3 is 17 amino acids long. Germline V gene data show CDR1 as SNHLY and CDR2 as FYNNEI. V was clipped by 4 bases and J by 0 bases; unmatched bases: 9. CDR3 sequence: CASSAMTGNASGNTIYF. CDR3 DNA sequence: TGTGCCAGCAGTGCAATGACAGGGAATGCCTCTGGAAACACCATATATTTT.

The V gene is TRBV9, the J gene TRBJ1-2; 8 positions agree with TRBD1. V lost 2 bases to trimming and J lost 7 bases; unmatched junction nucleotides: 7. The CDR3 extends over 14 amino acids. Germline V gene data show CDR1 as SGDLS and CDR2 as YYNGEE. The CDR3 spells CASSVLDRGIGYTF. As DNA, the CDR3 is TGTGCCAGCAGCGTCCTTGACAGGGGTATTGGCTACACCTTC.

The chain uses TRBV15 and TRBJ1-1; 8 bases align to TRBD1. The CDR3 is 15 residues long. Germline V gene sequence: CDR1 LNHNV, CDR2 YYDKDF (reference sequence). V was pared by 5 bases and J by 7 bases, with 12 bases of the junction left unmatched. Here the CDR3 DNA reads TGTGCCACCAGCTTTCTGGGACAGGATCGGGATGAAGCTTTCTTT. Translation gives CATSFLGQDRDEAFF.

The chain uses TRBV7-9 and TRBJ1-1; D uncertain. The germline gives CDR1 SEHNR, CDR2 FQNEAQ (reference sequence). The CDR3 consists of 12 residues. V lost 5 bases and J 3 bases, leaving 7 bases between the germline ends. The CDR3 loop reads CASSLRDTEAFF. DNA of the CDR3: TGTGCCAGCAGCCTCCGGGACACTGAAGCTTTCTTT.

The V gene is TRBV14, the J gene TRBJ2-1; 10 nucleotides agree with TRBD2. The V segment lost 0 bases and the J segment 6 bases; nucleotides outside the gene matches: 8. The CDR3 sequence is 17 residues long. Germline CDR1 is SGHDN and CDR2 is FVKESK. DNA for the CDR3: TGTGCCAGCAGCCAAGATCCCGCTAGCGGGGGATCCAATGAGCAGTTCTTC. Amino acids: CASSQDPASGGSNEQFF.

This chain links TRBV6-5 with TRBJ1-2; no definite D call. Trimming removed 0 bases at V and 0 bases at J, with 8 bases between. There are 15 residues in the CDR3. From germline, CDR1 is MNHEY and CDR2 SVGAGI. The CDR3 protein is CASSYSADSNYGYTF. CDR3 sequence (DNA): TGTGCCAGCAGTTACTCGGCAGATTCTAACTATGGCTACACCTTC.

V and J are TRBV7-9 and TRBJ2-2; 7 nucleotides line up with TRBD2. Germline V gives CDR1 SEHNR, CDR2 FQNEAQ (reference sequence). This CDR3 has 14 amino acids. V lost 6 bases to trimming and J lost 2 bases; unmatched junction nucleotides: 3. The CDR3 protein is CASRAGINTGELFF. The CDR3 DNA reads TGTGCCAGCAGAGCGGGGATAAACACCGGGGAGCTGTTTTTT.

The chain uses TRBV7-9 and TRBJ2-2, with 7 bases fitting TRBD1. J was trimmed by 0 bases and V by 0 bases; bases with no gene match: 4. The V gene's germline CDR1 is SEHNR and CDR2 FQNEAQ (reference sequence). The length of the CDR3 is 17 residues. In DNA form, the CDR3 reads TGTGCCAGCAGCTTAGCACAGGGGCCCGCGAACACCGGGGAGCTGTTTTTT. Translation: CASSLAQGPANTGELFF.

This chain links TRBV6-5 with TRBJ1-1; D possibly corresponds to TRBD1 (5 bases). The germline V gene encodes CDR1 MNHEY and CDR2 SVGAGI. V lost 0 bases, J lost 0 bases, and 8 bases lay in between. The length of the CDR3 is 15 residues. CDR3 amino acids: CASSYSGQLNTEAFF. The DNA of the CDR3 is TGTGCCAGCAGTTACTCGGGGCAGCTGAACACTGAAGCTTTCTTT.

J is TRBJ1-2 and V is TRBV6-7; D remains unclear. TRBV6-7 is an open reading frame whose function is uncertain. This CDR3 is built from 10 residues. V was shortened by 6 bases and J by 8 bases, with 7 bases between the two germline ends. CDR3 DNA sequence: TGTGCCAGCAGGGGAGGCGGCTACACCTTC. Its translation is CASRGGGYTF.

This clone occurred once. V is TRBV19 and J is TRBJ1-3; D uncertain. Germline CDR1 reads LNHDA; CDR2 reads SQIVND (reference sequence). V shed 0 bases and J shed 0 bases, with 9 bases lying between them. This CDR3 has 16 amino acids. The CDR3 protein is CASSIEHRFSGNTIYF. The CDR3 nucleotides are TGTGCCAGTAGTATAGAACACCGGTTCTCTGGAAACACCATATATTTT.

V is TRBV19 and J is TRBJ1-2; 7 bases map to TRBD1. The V and J ends lost 7 bases and 5 bases, in that order; junction bases with no gene match: 7. The germline V gene encodes CDR1 LNHDA and CDR2 SQIVND (reference sequence). CDR3 length: 13 residues. CDR3 residues: CASNHRGGYGYTF. CDR3 in DNA: TGTGCCAGTAACCACAGGGGAGGATATGGCTACACCTTC.

The V gene is TRBV6-6, the J gene TRBJ1-3; TRBD1 agrees at 11 bases. Per germline, CDR1 MNHNY and CDR2 SVGAGI (reference sequence). CDR3 size: 17 residues. Trimming removed 5 bases from V and 0 bases from J; junction bases left unmatched: 6. The DNA for the CDR3 is TGTGCCAGCAGTCCTAGGACAGGGGGCCCCTCTGGAAACACCATATATTTT. Amino acid sequence: CASSPRTGGPSGNTIYF.